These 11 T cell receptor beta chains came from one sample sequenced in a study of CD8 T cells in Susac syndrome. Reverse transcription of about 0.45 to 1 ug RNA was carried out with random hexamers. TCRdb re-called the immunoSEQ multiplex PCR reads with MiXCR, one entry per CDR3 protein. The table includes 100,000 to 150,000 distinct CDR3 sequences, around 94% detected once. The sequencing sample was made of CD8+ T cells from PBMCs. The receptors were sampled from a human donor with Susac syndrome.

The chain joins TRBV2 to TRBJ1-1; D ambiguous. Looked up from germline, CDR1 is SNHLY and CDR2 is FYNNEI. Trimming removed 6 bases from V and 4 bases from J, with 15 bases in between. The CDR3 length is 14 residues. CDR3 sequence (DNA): TGTGCCAGCAGGAAAGGACGGGGAGGCACTGAAGCTTTCTTT. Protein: CASRKGRGGTEAFF.

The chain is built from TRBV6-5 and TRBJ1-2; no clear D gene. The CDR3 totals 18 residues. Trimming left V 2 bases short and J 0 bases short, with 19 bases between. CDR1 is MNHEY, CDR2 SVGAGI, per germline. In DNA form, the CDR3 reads TGTGCCAGCAGTTACAGGGTGACAACCACCGAAACTAACTATGGCTACACCTTC. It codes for CASSYRVTTTETNYGYTF.

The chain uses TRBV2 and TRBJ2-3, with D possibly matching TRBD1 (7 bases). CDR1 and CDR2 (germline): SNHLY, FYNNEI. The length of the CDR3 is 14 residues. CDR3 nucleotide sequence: TGTGCTGCGGCCCAGGGGGGCGTTGGAGATACGCAGTATTTT. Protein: CAAAQGGVGDTQYF.

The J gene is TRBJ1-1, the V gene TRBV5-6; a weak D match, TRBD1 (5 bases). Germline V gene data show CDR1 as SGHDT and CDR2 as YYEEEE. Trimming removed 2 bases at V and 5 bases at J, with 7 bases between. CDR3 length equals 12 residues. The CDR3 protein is CASSFYRTEAFF. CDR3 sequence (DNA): TGTGCCAGCAGCTTTTACAGGACTGAAGCTTTCTTT.

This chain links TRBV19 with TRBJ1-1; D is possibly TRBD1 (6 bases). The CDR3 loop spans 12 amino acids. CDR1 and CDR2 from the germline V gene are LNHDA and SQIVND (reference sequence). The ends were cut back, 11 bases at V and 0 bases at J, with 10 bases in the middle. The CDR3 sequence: CASGELNTEAFF. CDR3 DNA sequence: TGTGCCTCAGGGGAGTTGAACACTGAAGCTTTCTTT.

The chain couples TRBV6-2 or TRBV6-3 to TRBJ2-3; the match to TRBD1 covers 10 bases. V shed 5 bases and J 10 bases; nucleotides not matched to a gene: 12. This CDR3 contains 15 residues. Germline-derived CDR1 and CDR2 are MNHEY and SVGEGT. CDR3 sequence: CASSPPGQGIAAQYF. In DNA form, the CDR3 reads TGTGCCAGCAGTCCTCCGGGACAGGGGATAGCAGCGCAGTATTTT.

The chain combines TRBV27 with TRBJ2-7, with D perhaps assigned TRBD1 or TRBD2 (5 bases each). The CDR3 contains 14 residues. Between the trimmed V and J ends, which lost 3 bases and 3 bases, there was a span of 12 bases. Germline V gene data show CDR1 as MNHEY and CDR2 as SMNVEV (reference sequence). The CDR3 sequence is CASSLGEGGYEQYF. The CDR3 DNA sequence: TGTGCCAGCAGTTTGGGGGAAGGAGGCTACGAGCAGTACTTC.

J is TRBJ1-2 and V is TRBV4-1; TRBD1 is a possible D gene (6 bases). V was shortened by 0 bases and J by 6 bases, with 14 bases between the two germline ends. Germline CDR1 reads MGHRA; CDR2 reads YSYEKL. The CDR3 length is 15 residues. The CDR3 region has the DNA TGCGCCAGCAGCCAAGAACCAGGGGTGATGGATGGCTACACCTTC. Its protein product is CASSQEPGVMDGYTF.

CDR3 nucleotides: TGTGCCAGCAGCTTGGATAGAGGTACCGGGGAGCTGTTTTTT. Amino acid sequence: CASSLDRGTGELFF. The chain recombines TRBV7-3 with TRBJ2-2; D uncertain. The germline V gene has CDR1 SGHTA and CDR2 FQGTGA. The CDR3 contains 14 residues. Trimming removed 3 bases at V and 5 bases at J, with 10 bases between.

The CDR3 protein is CASSLDREQETQYF. As DNA, the CDR3 is TGTGCCAGCAGCCTAGACAGAGAACAAGAGACCCAGTACTTC. The chain employs TRBV7-9 and TRBJ2-5, with D tentatively TRBD1 (5 bases). The germline V gene has CDR1 SEHNR and CDR2 FQNEAQ (reference sequence). CDR3 length equals 14 residues. Trimming cost V 5 bases and J 2 bases, with 12 bases left between them.

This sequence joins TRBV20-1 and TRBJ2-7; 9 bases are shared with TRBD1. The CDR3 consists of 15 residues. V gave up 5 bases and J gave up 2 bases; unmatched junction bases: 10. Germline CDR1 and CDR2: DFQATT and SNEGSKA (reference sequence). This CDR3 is CSAGGPGQGAYEQYF. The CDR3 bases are TGCAGTGCTGGGGGTCCGGGACAGGGCGCCTACGAGCAGTACTTC.